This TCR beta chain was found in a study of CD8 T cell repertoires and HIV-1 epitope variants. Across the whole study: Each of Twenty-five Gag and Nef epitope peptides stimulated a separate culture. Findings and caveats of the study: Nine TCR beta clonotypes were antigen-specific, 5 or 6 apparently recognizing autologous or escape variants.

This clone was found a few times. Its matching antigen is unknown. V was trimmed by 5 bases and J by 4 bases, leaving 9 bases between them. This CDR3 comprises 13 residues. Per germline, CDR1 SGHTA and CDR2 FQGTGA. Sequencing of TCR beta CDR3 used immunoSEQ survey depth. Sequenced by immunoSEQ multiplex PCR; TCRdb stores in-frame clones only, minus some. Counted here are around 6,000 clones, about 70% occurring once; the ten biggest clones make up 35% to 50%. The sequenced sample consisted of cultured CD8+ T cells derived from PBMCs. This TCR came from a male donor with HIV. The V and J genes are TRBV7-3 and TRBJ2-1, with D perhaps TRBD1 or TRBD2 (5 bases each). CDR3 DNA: TGTGCCAGCAGCCCGGGGCAGTACAATGAGCAGTTCTTC. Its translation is CASSPGQYNEQFF.